These 24 T cell receptor beta chains came from one sample sequenced in a study of radiation and T cells in renal cell carcinoma. TCRdb keeps only in-frame clones here, not all; method: immunoSEQ multiplex PCR. The data contain approximately 21,000 clones, more than 45% of them seen just once; the ten biggest clones take up more than 15%. Described treatment: 15 Gy SBRT to primary tumor, nephrectomy 4 weeks later. The sequenced sample was tumor tissue, obtained from a patient whose treatment included radiotherapy and nephrectomy. Receptor source: a woman between 45 and 65 years old with renal cell carcinoma.

CDR3 sequence: CASSPRGRLTDTQYF. DNA for the CDR3: TGTGCCAGCAGTCCACGGGGCAGACTGACAGATACGCAGTATTTT. This chain uses TRBV27 with TRBJ2-3; possibly TRBD1 or TRBD2 for D (5 bases each). CDR1 is MNHEY and CDR2 is SMNVEV in the germline V gene (reference sequence). The CDR3 consists of 15 residues. Between the trimmed V and J ends, which lost 5 bases and 3 bases, there was a span of 15 bases.

About this clone: At one end the junction does not follow the germline gene, possibly because of a read error. This rearrangement joins TRBV10-1 to TRBJ2-2; D gene ambiguous. The CDR3 loop spans 13 amino acids. From germline, CDR1 is WNHNN and CDR2 SYGVQD (reference sequence). In nucleotides, the CDR3 is TGCGCCAGTAGTGGGGTTAACACCGGGGAGCTGTTTTTT. Translating it yields CASSGVNTGELFF.

This clone has just a few counts. The V gene is TRBV5-6, the J gene TRBJ1-2; the D is unclear. From germline, CDR1 is SGHDT and CDR2 YYEEEE. The CDR3 totals 13 residues. The V end lost 2 bases, the J end lost 9 bases, and 14 bases lay between the germline ends. The CDR3: CASSFKGADRYTF. CDR3 DNA: TGTGCCAGCAGCTTCAAAGGCGCAGATCGCTACACCTTC.

V is TRBV6-5 and J is TRBJ1-1; 7 positions match TRBD1. Trimming cost V 5 bases and J 1 base; bases outside gene matches: 4. The germline CDR1 and CDR2 sequences are MNHEY and SVGAGI. The CDR3 runs to 14 residues. The CDR3 nucleotides read TGTGCCAGCAGTGCGCGACAGGGGAACACTGAAGCTTTCTTT. Amino acids: CASSARQGNTEAFF.

This clone came up a few times. V is TRBV5-8 and J is TRBJ1-1; no definite D call. The CDR3 runs to 16 residues. The germline V gene has CDR1 SGHTS and CDR2 YDEGEE. Trimming pared 0 bases from V and 1 base from J, leaving 13 bases between. CDR3 amino acids: CASSLDGRRENTEAFF. CDR3 in DNA: TGTGCCAGCAGCTTGGATGGCCGTCGAGAGAACACTGAAGCTTTCTTT.

The CDR3 region is CASSPGGAGYEQYF. Here the CDR3 DNA reads TGTGCCAGCAGCCCCGGGGGAGCGGGCTACGAGCAGTACTTC. This chain links TRBV7-6 with TRBJ2-7; D perhaps matches TRBD2 (6 bases). V lost 5 bases and J 3 bases, leaving 14 bases between the germline ends. From germline, CDR1 is SGHVS and CDR2 FNYEAQ. The CDR3 is 14 residues long.

This rearrangement joins TRBV9 to TRBJ2-5; D is possibly TRBD2 (6 bases). The V end was cut by 2 bases, the J end by 4 bases, with 12 bases between. CDR1 is SGDLS and CDR2 is YYNGEE in the germline V gene. The CDR3 loop spans 14 amino acids. CDR3 nucleotide sequence: TGTGCCAGCAGCGTTACTAGCTCGGGAGAGACCCAGTACTTC. It specifies CASSVTSSGETQYF.

This clone was counted a few times. The chain combines TRBV30 with TRBJ1-5, with 7 bases fitting TRBD1. In germline, CDR1 is GTSNPN, CDR2 SVGIG (reference sequence). The CDR3 has 15 residues. J was trimmed by 1 base and V by 1 base; bases with no gene match: 4. CDR3 coding DNA: TGTGCCTGGAGTGGACAGGGTAGGAGCAATCAGCCCCAGCATTTT. Residues: CAWSGQGRSNQPQHF.

This clone occurred a few times. The genes are TRBV7-9 and TRBJ1-6; D ambiguous. Germline values: CDR1 SEHNR, CDR2 FQNEAQ (reference sequence). The V end was cut by 4 bases, the J end by 8 bases, with 12 bases between. There are 14 residues in the CDR3. In nucleotides, the CDR3 is TGTGCCAGCAGCTCGACGGGTGGGGATTCACCCCTCCACTTT. Translating gives CASSSTGGDSPLHF.

The genes are TRBV6-1 and TRBJ2-5; 9 bases are a match to TRBD2. V dropped 1 base and J dropped 4; count of bases not matched to a gene: 13. This CDR3 has 18 amino acids. Per the germline V gene, CDR1 is MNHNS and CDR2 is SASEGT. CDR3 sequence reads: CASSEDRLSGGLGETQYF. In nucleotides, the CDR3 is TGTGCCAGCAGTGAAGACCGACTAAGCGGGGGGCTGGGAGAGACCCAGTACTTC.

This clone was recorded a few times. This chain's CDR3 is CASSQTSGSYNEQFF. CDR3 DNA sequence: TGTGCCAGTAGCCAGACTAGCGGTTCTTACAATGAGCAGTTCTTC. This chain links TRBV19 with TRBJ2-1, with 9 nucleotides matching TRBD2. This CDR3 is 15 amino acids long. Germline assignment: CDR1 LNHDA and CDR2 SQIVND (reference sequence). With V trimmed by 6 bases and J by 4 bases, 7 bases remained unmatched.

The rearrangement uses TRBV5-6 and TRBJ1-5; D possibly corresponds to TRBD1 (6 bases). Trimming took 0 bases from V and 1 from J, leaving 14 bases between them. CDR1 SGHDT and CDR2 YYEEEE come from the germline V gene. There are 17 residues in the CDR3. CDR3 nucleotides: TGTGCCAGCAGCTTGGCCAAACAGGGTAGGAGCAATCAGCCCCAGCATTTT. This gives the protein CASSLAKQGRSNQPQHF. The whole variable domain, filled in from reference TRBV5-6 and TRBJ1-5, reads DAGVTQSPTHLIKTRGQQVTLRCSPKSGHDTVSWYQQALGQGPQFIFQYYEEEERQRGNFPDRFSGHQFPNYSSELNVNALLLGDSALYLCASSLAKQGRSNQPQHFGDGTRLSIL.

The CDR3 here is CASSLGASGESGTQYF. Here the CDR3 DNA reads TGCGCCAGCAGCCTCGGGGCATCGGGGGAAAGTGGCACGCAGTATTTT. This rearrangement joins TRBV5-1 to TRBJ2-3, with D possibly being TRBD2 (6 bases). The V and J ends lost 4 bases and 9 bases respectively, with 24 bases between them. Germline loops: CDR1 SGHRS, CDR2 YFSETQ. This CDR3 region has 16 residues.

This clone was detected only a few times. At one of its ends the junction is not consistent with the germline gene, which may arise from a read error. The chain's CDR3 is CASSFTVNTEAFF. In DNA, the CDR3 is TGTGCTAGCAGCTTTACCGTGAACACTGAAGCTTTCTTT. The chain combines TRBV7-7 with TRBJ1-1; D is undetermined. CDR1 and CDR2 (germline): SSHAT, FNYEAQ (reference sequence). The CDR3 sequence is 13 residues long. Together with reference TRBV7-7 and TRBJ1-1, the CDR3 gives the full variable domain: GAGVSQSPRYKVTKRGQDVTLRCDPISSHATLYWYQQALGQGPEFLTYFNYEAQPDKSGLPSDRFSAERPEGSISTLTIQRTEQRDSAMYRCASSFTVNTEAFFGQGTRLTVV.

This sequence joins TRBV19 and TRBJ2-7; TRBD1 matches 8 bases. The CDR3 is made up of 13 amino acids. Germline V gives CDR1 LNHDA, CDR2 SQIVND (reference sequence). The V and J ends lost 3 bases and 5 bases, in that order; junction bases with no gene match: 3. The CDR3 protein is CASSIQGADEQYF. The CDR3, as DNA: TGTGCCAGTAGTATCCAGGGGGCCGACGAGCAGTACTTC.

The CDR3 nucleotides read TGCGCCAGCAGCCTTTCGGGACAGGGACCCTACGAGCAGTACTTC. This gives the protein CASSLSGQGPYEQYF. This chain uses TRBV4-1 with TRBJ2-7; 9 positions agree with TRBD1. Germline CDR1 is MGHRA and CDR2 is YSYEKL. Unmatched junction bases numbered 6, after V lost 4 bases and J lost 2 bases. The CDR3 has 15 amino acids.

The chain links TRBV7-9 to TRBJ2-6; D gene ambiguous. The CDR3 length is 15 residues. CDR1 SEHNR and CDR2 FQNEAQ come from the germline V gene (reference sequence). V gave up 3 bases and J gave up 0 bases, with 6 bases separating them. This chain's CDR3 is CASSLGSSGANVLTF. The CDR3 DNA sequence: TGTGCCAGCAGCTTGGGGTCCTCTGGGGCCAACGTCCTGACTTTC.

This clone was observed a few times. A read error may account for a junction end that differs from germline. The genes are TRBV5-8 and TRBJ1-5; no firm D call. The CDR3 sequence is 14 residues long. Per the germline V gene, CDR1 is SGHTS and CDR2 is YDEGEE. In DNA, the CDR3 is TGTGCCAGCAGTTTGGACCCGGGCAATCAGCCCCAGCATTTT. This translates into CASSLDPGNQPQHF.

This clone occurred many times. This sequence joins TRBV4-3 and TRBJ2-7; D call uncertain. This CDR3 is built from 15 residues. Germline V gives CDR1 LGHNA, CDR2 YSLEER. With 3 bases removed from V and 2 bases from J, the gap between germline ends came to 14 bases. The DNA of the CDR3 is TGCGCCAGCAGCCACCCCGGCAGCACAACCTACGAGCAGTACTTC. Translating it yields CASSHPGSTTYEQYF.

The chain combines TRBV5-5 with TRBJ1-2, with a tentative D call TRBD1 (6 bases). V lost 0 bases, J lost 7 bases, and 19 bases lay in between. The CDR3 runs 16 residues. In germline, CDR1 is SGHKS, CDR2 YYEKEE (reference sequence). The CDR3 coding sequence is TGTGCCAGCAGCTTGGACAACCAAGGGGGTACACGTGGCTACACCTTC. Translating gives CASSLDNQGGTRGYTF.

The rearrangement links TRBV7-8 to TRBJ2-2; tentatively, D is TRBD1 or TRBD2 (6 bases each). CDR1 is SGHVS, CDR2 FQNEAQ, per germline. The CDR3 spans 16 residues. V was trimmed by 3 bases and J by 5 bases, leaving 16 bases between them. The CDR3 is CASSLGSGAGTGELFF. The CDR3 coding sequence is TGTGCCAGCAGCTTGGGCTCGGGGGCTGGGACCGGGGAGCTGTTTTTT.

A few counts support this clone. The rearrangement uses TRBV4-3 and TRBJ1-5; D unresolved. This CDR3 is 15 amino acids long. V was shortened by 0 bases and J by 2 bases, with 8 bases between the two germline ends. CDR1 is LGHNA, CDR2 YSLEER, per germline. The CDR3 loop is CASSQDQIGNQPQHF. CDR3 coding DNA: TGCGCCAGCAGCCAAGACCAGATTGGCAATCAGCCCCAGCATTTT.

This rearrangement joins TRBV4-2 to TRBJ2-5; 11 positions agree with TRBD1. CDR1 is LGHNA, CDR2 YNFKEQ, per germline. This CDR3 is 15 amino acids long. V shed 1 base, J shed 5 bases, and the junction held 3 bases outside the gene matches. The CDR3 coding sequence is TGTGCCAGCAGCCAAGGGACAGGGGGCTGGGAGACCCAGTACTTC. Translated, it gives CASSQGTGGWETQYF.

The chain combines TRBV6-1 with TRBJ2-1; TRBD1 matches 8 bases. V was pared by 4 bases and J by 7 bases, with 12 bases of the junction left unmatched. Per the germline V gene, CDR1 is MNHNS and CDR2 is SASEGT. The CDR3 contains 16 residues. CDR3 residues: CASSGRVGTGGNEQFF. In DNA, the CDR3 is TGTGCCAGCAGTGGGCGGGTGGGGACAGGTGGAAATGAGCAGTTCTTC.